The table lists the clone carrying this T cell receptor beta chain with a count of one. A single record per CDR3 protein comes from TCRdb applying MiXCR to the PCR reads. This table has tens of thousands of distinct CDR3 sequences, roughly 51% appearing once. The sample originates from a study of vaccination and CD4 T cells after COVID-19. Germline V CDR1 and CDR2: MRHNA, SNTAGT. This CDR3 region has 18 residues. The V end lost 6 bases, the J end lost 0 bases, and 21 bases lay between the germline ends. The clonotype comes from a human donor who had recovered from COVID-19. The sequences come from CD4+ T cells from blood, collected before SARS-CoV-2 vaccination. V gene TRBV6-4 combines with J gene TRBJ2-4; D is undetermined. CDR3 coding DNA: TGTGCCAGCAGAAACCACCTCCGGGCCCTATTAGCCAAAAACATTCAGTACTTC. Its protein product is CASRNHLRALLAKNIQYF.